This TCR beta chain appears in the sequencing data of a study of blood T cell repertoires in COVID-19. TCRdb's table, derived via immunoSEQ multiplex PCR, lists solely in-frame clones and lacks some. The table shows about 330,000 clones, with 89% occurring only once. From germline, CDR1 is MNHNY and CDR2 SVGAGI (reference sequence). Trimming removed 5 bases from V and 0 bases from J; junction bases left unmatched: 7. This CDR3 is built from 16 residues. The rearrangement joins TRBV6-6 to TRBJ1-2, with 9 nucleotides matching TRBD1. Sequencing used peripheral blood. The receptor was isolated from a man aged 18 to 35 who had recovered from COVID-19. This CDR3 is CASSTPGTGTNYGYTF. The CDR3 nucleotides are TGTGCCAGCAGTACCCCCGGGACAGGGACTAACTATGGCTACACCTTC.